Shown below are 5 T cell receptor beta chains from a single sample sequenced in a study of cytomegalovirus exposure and HLA in healthy donors. PCR used 60 Vbeta primers and 13 Jbeta primers. Repertoires were generated with immunoSEQ multiplex PCR, while TCRdb's copy carries only in-frame clones and drops some. The sample includes about 160,000 clones, over 60% of them seen just once. The sample was PBMCs. All receptors derive from a woman aged 25 to 45 in good health and CMV-seronegative.

This clone has more than one count but fewer than ten. V gene TRBV7-3 combines with J gene TRBJ2-1, with D uncertain. V dropped 2 bases and J dropped 4 bases, with 6 bases sitting between them. There are 13 residues in the CDR3. CDR1 is SGHTA and CDR2 is FQGTGA in the germline V gene. This CDR3 reads CASSLSFYNEQFF. CDR3 sequence (DNA): TGTGCCAGCAGCTTATCTTTTTACAATGAGCAGTTCTTC.

The rearrangement uses TRBV19 and TRBJ2-7; no clear D gene. V lost 1 base, J lost 2 bases, and 6 bases lay in between. The germline V gene encodes CDR1 LNHDA and CDR2 SQIVND (reference sequence). This CDR3 is built from 13 residues. This CDR3 reads CASSIGAAYEQYF. Here the CDR3 DNA reads TGTGCCAGTAGTATAGGGGCAGCCTACGAGCAGTACTTC.

V and J are TRBV11-2 and TRBJ2-7, with 10 bases aligning to TRBD2. This CDR3 has 15 residues. The V gene's germline CDR1 is SGHAT and CDR2 FQNNGV. J lost 3 bases, V lost 3 bases, and 5 bases had no gene match. CDR3 loop: CASSFGLAGDYEQYF. The DNA for the CDR3 is TGTGCCAGCAGCTTTGGTCTAGCGGGAGACTACGAGCAGTACTTC.

The chain is built from TRBV4-3 and TRBJ2-3; a weak D match, TRBD2 (6 bases). The V end lost 0 bases, the J end lost 3 bases, and 7 bases lay between the germline ends. Germline V CDR1 and CDR2: LGHNA, YSLEER. The CDR3 spans 14 residues. DNA of the CDR3: TGCGCCAGCAGCCAAGATCGGGAGACAGATACGCAGTATTTT. Encoded protein: CASSQDRETDTQYF.

The V gene is TRBV28, the J gene TRBJ2-3; 7 bases are shared with TRBD1. Trimming removed 6 bases from V and 2 bases from J; junction bases left unmatched: 8. Germline CDR1 MDHEN, CDR2 SYDVKM. The CDR3 is made up of 15 amino acids. CDR3 in amino acids: CASRGTDRLTDTQYF. CDR3 DNA: TGTGCCAGCAGAGGGACAGATCGACTCACAGATACGCAGTATTTT.